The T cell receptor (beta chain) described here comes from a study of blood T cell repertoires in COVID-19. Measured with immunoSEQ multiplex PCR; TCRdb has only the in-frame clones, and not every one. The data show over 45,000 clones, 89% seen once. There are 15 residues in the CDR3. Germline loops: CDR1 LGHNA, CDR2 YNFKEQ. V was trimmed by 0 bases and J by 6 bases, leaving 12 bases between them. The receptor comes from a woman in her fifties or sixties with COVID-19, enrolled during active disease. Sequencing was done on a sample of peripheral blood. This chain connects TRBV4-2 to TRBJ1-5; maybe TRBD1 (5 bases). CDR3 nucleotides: TGTGCCAGCAGCCAAGATCAAGGGGCCGGTCAGCCCCAGCATTTT. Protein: CASSQDQGAGQPQHF.